This T cell receptor (beta chain) was sequenced in a study of T cells in localized non-small cell lung cancer. Study-wide results and limits: Clonality peaked in uninvolved adjacent lung rather than tumor. There was an association of higher blood T cell density with longer overall survival. The study sequenced only one region of the tumor. As a result, intratumor heterogeneity could not be excluded and remains possible. Turning up in adjacent lung were a median roughly 59 of the top 100 tumor clones.

Measured with immunoSEQ multiplex PCR; TCRdb has only the in-frame clones, and not every one. The table includes approximately 30,000 clones, 88% detected once. In the case of this clone: No antigen is known for it.

The CDR3 consists of 17 residues. CDR1 is LNHNV, CDR2 YYDKDF, per germline (reference sequence). V shed 0 bases, J shed 0 bases, and the junction held 5 bases outside the gene matches. The specimen was peripheral blood, collected before any cancer treatment. V usage is TRBV15 and J usage is TRBJ2-3; 8 bases fit TRBD2. The TCR was taken from a woman aged 35 to 69 with stage I lung adenocarcinoma. CDR3 in amino acids: CATSRDALAGSTDTQYF. CDR3 bases: TGTGCCACCAGCAGAGATGCGCTAGCGGGTAGCACAGATACGCAGTATTTT.